Included here is one T cell receptor (beta chain) sequence, with context. The antigen is not known. Only in-frame clones appear in the TCRdb table, and some are missing; sequencing was by immunoSEQ multiplex PCR. The sample has tens of thousands of clones; about four fifths are singletons. CDR3 length: 11 amino acids. Trimming left V 2 bases short and J 4 bases short, with 2 bases between. The germline V gene encodes CDR1 ENHRY and CDR2 SYGVKD. This sample stems from a study of identifying expanded T cells in peripheral blood. Whole-study results and caveats: Approximately 1.2 clones differed between technical replicates, versus 16.4 and 19 over time.

This chain connects TRBV10-3 to TRBJ2-5; no clear D gene. Input material: blood. The clonotype was recovered from a person aged 18 to 75 in good health. The CDR3 DNA reads TGTGCCATCAGTGAGCGAGAGACCCAGTACTTC. Translating it yields CAISERETQYF.